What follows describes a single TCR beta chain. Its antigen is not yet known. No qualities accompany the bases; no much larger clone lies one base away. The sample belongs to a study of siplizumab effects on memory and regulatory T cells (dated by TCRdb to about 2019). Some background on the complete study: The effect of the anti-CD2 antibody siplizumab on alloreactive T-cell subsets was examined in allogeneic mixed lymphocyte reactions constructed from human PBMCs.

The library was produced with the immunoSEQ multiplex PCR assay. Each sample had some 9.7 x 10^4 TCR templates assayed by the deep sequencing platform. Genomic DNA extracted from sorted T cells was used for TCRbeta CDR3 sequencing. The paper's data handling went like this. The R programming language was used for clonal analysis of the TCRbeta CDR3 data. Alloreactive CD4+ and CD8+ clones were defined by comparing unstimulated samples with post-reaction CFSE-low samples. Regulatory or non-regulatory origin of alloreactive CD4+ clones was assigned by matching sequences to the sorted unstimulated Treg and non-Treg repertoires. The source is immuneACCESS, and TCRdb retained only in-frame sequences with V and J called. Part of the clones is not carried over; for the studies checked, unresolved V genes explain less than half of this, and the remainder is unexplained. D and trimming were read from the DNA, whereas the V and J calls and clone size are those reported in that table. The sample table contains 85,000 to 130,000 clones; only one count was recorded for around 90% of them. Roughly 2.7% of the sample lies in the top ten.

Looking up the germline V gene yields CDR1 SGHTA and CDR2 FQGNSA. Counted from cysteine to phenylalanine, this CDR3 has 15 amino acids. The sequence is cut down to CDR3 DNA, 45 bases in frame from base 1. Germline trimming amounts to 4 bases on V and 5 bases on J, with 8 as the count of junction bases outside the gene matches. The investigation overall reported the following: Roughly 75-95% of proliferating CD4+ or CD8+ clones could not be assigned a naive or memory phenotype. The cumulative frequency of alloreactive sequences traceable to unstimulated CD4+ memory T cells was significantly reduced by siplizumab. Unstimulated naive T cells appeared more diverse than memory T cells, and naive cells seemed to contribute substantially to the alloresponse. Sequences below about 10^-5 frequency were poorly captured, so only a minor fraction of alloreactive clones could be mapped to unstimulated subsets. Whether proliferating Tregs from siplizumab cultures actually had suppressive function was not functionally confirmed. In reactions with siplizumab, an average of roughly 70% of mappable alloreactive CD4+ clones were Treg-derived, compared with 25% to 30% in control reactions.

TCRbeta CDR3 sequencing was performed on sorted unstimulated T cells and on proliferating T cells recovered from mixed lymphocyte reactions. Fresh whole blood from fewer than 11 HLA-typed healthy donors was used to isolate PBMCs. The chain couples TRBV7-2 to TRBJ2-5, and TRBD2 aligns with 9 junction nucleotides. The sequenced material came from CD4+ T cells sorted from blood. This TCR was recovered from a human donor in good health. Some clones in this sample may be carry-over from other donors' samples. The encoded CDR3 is CASSSLAGVGETQYF. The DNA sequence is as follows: TGTGCCAGCAGCTCCTTAGCGGGAGTCGGGGAGACCCAGTACTTC. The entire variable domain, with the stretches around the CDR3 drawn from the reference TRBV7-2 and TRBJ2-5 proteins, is GAGVSQSPSNKVTEKGKDVELRCDPISGHTALYWYRQSLGQGLEFLIYFQGNSAPDKSGLPSDRFSAERTGGSVSTLTIQRTQQEDSAVYLCASSSLAGVGETQYFGPGTRLLVL.